This T cell receptor (beta chain) appears in the sequencing data of a study of T cell responses to AZD1222 COVID-19 vaccine. The protocol was immunoSEQ multiplex PCR, while the TCRdb copy is restricted to in-frame clones and leaves out a portion. Altogether 95,000 to 120,000 clones are present, about 91% being singletons, with the ten largest covering approximately 6.9%. About this clone: Its antigen is still unknown.

Germline CDR1 MNHNY, CDR2 SVGAGI (reference sequence). The CDR3 length is 14 residues. Trimming removed 6 bases from V and 0 bases from J, with 11 bases in between. Study findings and constraints: Repertoires were obtained only post-peak T cell response. The sample set comprised mostly white British donors with more females, and clonal diversity was possibly underestimated.

This chain uses TRBV6-6 with TRBJ2-5; no reliable D call. The clonotype was recovered from an adult who received the AZD1222 COVID-19 vaccine. Sample: peripheral blood, taken 28 days after the second AZD1222 dose. Here the CDR3 DNA reads TGTGCCAGCAGAGCCCTATCCAACCAAGAGACCCAGTACTTC. Translation: CASRALSNQETQYF.